The clone carrying this TCR beta chain came up once. Its matching antigen is unknown. This sample is drawn from a study of Ad26.COV2.S vaccination and SARS-CoV-2 variants. Overall study: The trial was COV1001 and the donor's arm was Ad26.COV2.S.

Here immunoSEQ multiplex PCR was the method, and the copy in TCRdb shows in-frame clones only, minus some. Counted here are 360,000 or so clones, over 75% occurring once; the ten biggest clones make up around 3.6%. Treatment meaning: 15 to 20 received Ad26.COV2.S at low or high dose, single or two shots; about 5 received placebo; per-sample allocation not given. Each sample was drawn 63 days after the first injection (of vaccine or placebo). The V and J ends lost 1 base and 4 bases respectively, with 8 bases between them. Germline CDR1 MGHDK, CDR2 SYGVNS. There are 14 residues in the CDR3. Study-level results: People who got the vaccine had more spike-specific TCR breadth than people who got placebo. Breadth, reportedly substantial, characterized the spike-specific CD8+ and CD4+ T cell responses after vaccination.

The clonotype originates from a person aged 18-65 years who received the Ad26.COV2.S COVID-19 vaccine or a placebo. The starting material was peripheral blood, obtained in a trial of Ad26.COV2.S vaccine versus placebo. The V gene is TRBV25-1, the J gene TRBJ2-1, with D unclear. As DNA, the CDR3 is TGTGCCAGCAGTGAATCGTTACTTTACAATGAGCAGTTCTTC. Translation gives CASSESLLYNEQFF.